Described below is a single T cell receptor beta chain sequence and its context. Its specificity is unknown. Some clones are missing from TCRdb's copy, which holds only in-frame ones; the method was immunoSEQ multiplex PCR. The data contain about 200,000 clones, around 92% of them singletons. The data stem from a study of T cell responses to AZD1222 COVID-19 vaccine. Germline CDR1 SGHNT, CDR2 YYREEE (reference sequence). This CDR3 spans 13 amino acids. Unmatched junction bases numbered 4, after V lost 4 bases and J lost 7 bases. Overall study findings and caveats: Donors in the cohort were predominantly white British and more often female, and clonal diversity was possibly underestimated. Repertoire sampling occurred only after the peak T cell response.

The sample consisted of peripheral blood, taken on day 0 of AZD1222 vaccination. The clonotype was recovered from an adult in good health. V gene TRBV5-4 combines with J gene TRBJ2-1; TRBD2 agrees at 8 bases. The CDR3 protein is CASSAGGRNEQFF. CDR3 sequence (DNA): TGTGCCAGCAGCGCGGGGGGCAGGAATGAGCAGTTCTTC.